What follows are 26 T cell receptor beta chains derived from one specimen sequenced in a study of CD8+CD57+ T cells in acquired aplastic anemia (dated by TCRdb to about 2018). The sample was run on an Illumina HiSeq 2000. TCR beta VDJ combination and CDR3 sequence profiling used genomic DNA as the template. TCRdb reran the public reads through fastp at Q25 and MiXCR, keeping productive beta chains. For every CDR3 protein sequence, its rows merge into one entry that carries the most common genes and DNA. For this sample there are about 58,000 distinct CDR3 sequences; around 57% appear just once. Approximately 15% of the sample is taken by the ten largest. The patients picked for sequencing were ones in whom flow cytometry had shown an expansion of CD8+CD57+ cells. Sequencing was performed on sorted CD4+, CD8+, or CD8+CD57+ T cells (not recorded which) from PBMCs. The origin of the receptors is a human donor with aplastic anemia.

This clonotype was seen a single time. This rearrangement joins TRBV7-2 to TRBJ2-7; 9 bases align to TRBD2. CDR3 length equals 14 residues. The ends lost 1 base at V and 7 bases at J; junction bases unmatched: 5. The germline V gene encodes CDR1 SGHTA and CDR2 FQGNSA. The CDR3 sequence is CASSLGELAGEQYF. CDR3 sequence (DNA): TGTGCCAGCAGCTTAGGGGAACTAGCGGGTGAGCAGTACTTC.

The CDR3 spells CASSQDSYEQYF. The CDR3 region has the DNA TGTGCCAGCAGCCAAGACAGCTACGAGCAGTACTTC. The J gene is TRBJ2-7, the V gene TRBV3-1, with D unclear. Germline V CDR1 and CDR2: LGHDT, YNNKEL (reference sequence). This CDR3 is 12 amino acids long. The V end was cut by 0 bases, the J end by 3 bases, with 3 bases between.

This clonotype was counted many times. The chain joins TRBV5-4 to TRBJ2-1, with 9 bases that match TRBD1. The CDR3 spans 15 residues. The V gene end was trimmed by 4 bases and the J gene end by 4 bases; junction bases not matched to a gene: 6. CDR1 and CDR2 from the germline V gene are SGHNT and YYREEE (reference sequence). This chain's CDR3 is CASSLRDRAYNEQFF. The CDR3 DNA follows: TGTGCCAGCAGCCTACGGGACAGGGCTTACAATGAGCAGTTCTTC.

The chain combines TRBV15 with TRBJ2-7; unclear D gene. Germline values: CDR1 LNHNV, CDR2 YYDKDF (reference sequence). V lost 1 base and J 0 bases, leaving 7 bases between the germline ends. This CDR3 has 14 residues. This CDR3 reads CATSRGANSYEQYF. The CDR3 DNA reads as TGTGCCACCAGCAGAGGGGCAAACTCCTACGAGCAGTACTTC.

This clonotype was seen many times. The rearrangement joins TRBV12-3 or TRBV12-4 to TRBJ1-2; no definite D call. The V end lost 2 bases, the J end lost 4 bases, and 8 bases lay between the germline ends. The CDR3 has 13 residues. The CDR3 DNA follows: TGTGCCAGCAGTTTACGAGACGGCTATGGCTACACCTTC. Amino acid sequence: CASSLRDGYGYTF.

The chain carries TRBV12-3 or TRBV12-4 and TRBJ2-7, with no clear D. The CDR3 spans 9 residues. The V end lost 7 bases, the J end lost 7 bases, and 5 bases lay between the germline ends. Here the CDR3 reads CASMGEQYF. CDR3 DNA sequence: TGTGCCAGCATGGGTGAGCAGTACTTC.

The CDR3 sequence is CSARPLGFDYEQYF. The CDR3 bases are TGCAGTGCTAGACCCCTTGGCTTCGACTACGAGCAGTACTTC. J is TRBJ2-7 and V is TRBV20-1; no firm D call. CDR3 length equals 14 residues. The V and J ends lost 2 bases and 3 bases respectively, with 14 bases between them. CDR1 DFQATT and CDR2 SNEGSKA come from the germline V gene (reference sequence).

This rearrangement joins TRBV15 to TRBJ2-5; no clear D gene. With 0 bases removed from V and 4 bases from J, the gap between germline ends came to 9 bases. Germline values: CDR1 LNHNV, CDR2 YYDKDF (reference sequence). The CDR3 covers 14 residues. The CDR3 spells CATSRDRGLETQYF. CDR3 coding DNA: TGTGCCACCAGCAGAGATCGAGGTTTAGAGACCCAGTACTTC.

This clonotype has ten or more counts. The gene calls are TRBV6-1 and TRBJ2-3; 15 bases are shared with TRBD2. Per germline, CDR1 MNHNS and CDR2 SASEGT. The CDR3 consists of 14 residues. V trimming: 6 bases; J trimming: 9 bases; junction bases outside the gene matches: 4. The CDR3 DNA is TGTGCCAGCAGCCAAGGGACTAGCGGGAGGACGCAGTATTTT. This sequence encodes CASSQGTSGRTQYF.

The chain combines TRBV24-1 with TRBJ2-7; 8 bases map to TRBD1. The CDR3 is 16 amino acids. J lost 0 bases, V lost 3 bases, and 6 bases had no gene match. From germline, CDR1 is KGHDR and CDR2 SFDVKD. CDR3 loop: CATSDSFTGGSYEQYF. CDR3 DNA: TGTGCCACCAGTGATAGTTTTACAGGGGGCTCCTACGAGCAGTACTTC.

This chain joins TRBV10-3 and TRBJ1-1; 7 bases fit TRBD1. The CDR3 extends over 13 amino acids. With V trimmed by 2 bases and J by 8 bases, 5 bases remained unmatched. CDR1 is ENHRY and CDR2 is SYGVKD in the germline V gene. The CDR3 nucleotides read TGTGCCATCAGTGAGGCCTCGGACAGGGAAGCTTTCTTT. It encodes CAISEASDREAFF.

This clonotype has ten or more counts. V gene TRBV20-1 combines with J gene TRBJ2-2; D perhaps matches TRBD2 (7 bases). CDR3 length equals 17 residues. The germline V and J ends were trimmed by 0 bases and 5 bases, with 19 bases remaining between them. The germline gives CDR1 DFQATT, CDR2 SNEGSKA (reference sequence). For the CDR3, the DNA is TGCAGTGCTAGAGAATCTCAGGGGAGGGGTTGGACCGGGGAGCTGTTTTTT. Protein: CSARESQGRGWTGELFF.

Turning to this clonotype: One end of the junction fails to match germline, which may point to a read error. The chain combines TRBV4-2 with TRBJ1-4; no firm D call. This CDR3 has 16 residues. Germline V CDR1 and CDR2: LGHNA, YNFKEQ. CDR3 residues: CASSQVEGLANEKPFF. CDR3 nucleotides: TGTGCCAGCAGCCAAGTAGAGGGTCTGGCTAATGAAAAACCGTTTTTT.

This chain joins TRBV24-1 and TRBJ1-6; 10 nucleotides line up with TRBD1. The CDR3 has 16 residues. Germline V gives CDR1 KGHDR, CDR2 SFDVKD. V lost 3 bases and J lost 5; bases outside the gene matches: 3. The CDR3 nucleotides are TGTGCCACCAGTGATCCTGGACAGGGGGATAATTCACCCCTCCACTTT. Residues: CATSDPGQGDNSPLHF.

In this sample, this clonotype turned up many times. The DNA for the CDR3 is TGTGCCAGCAGTGAATATACAGGCACTAATGAAAAACTGTTTTTT. Protein: CASSEYTGTNEKLFF. The chain has TRBV6-1 and TRBJ1-4, with D possibly being TRBD1 (5 bases). CDR1 and CDR2 from the germline V gene are MNHNS and SASEGT. The CDR3 runs 15 residues. Between the trimmed V and J ends, which lost 2 bases and 2 bases, there was a span of 9 bases.

The rearrangement joins TRBV19 to TRBJ2-7; D not certain. Germline lookup yields CDR1 LNHDA and CDR2 SQIVND (reference sequence). The ends were cut back, 0 bases at V and 2 bases at J, with 8 bases in the middle. The CDR3 totals 14 residues. CDR3 residues: CASSIEGLPYEQYF. DNA for the CDR3: TGTGCCAGTAGTATAGAAGGGTTACCCTACGAGCAGTACTTC. Full variable domain (outside the CDR3, taken from reference TRBV19 and TRBJ2-7): DGGITQSPKYLFRKEGQNVTLSCEQNLNHDAMYWYRQDPGQGLRLIYYSQIVNDFQKGDIAEGYSVSREKKESFPLTVTSAQKNPTAFYLCASSIEGLPYEQYFGPGTRLTVT.

The chain has TRBV29-1 and TRBJ2-3, with D maybe TRBD2 (5 bases). Germline V gene lookup returns CDR1 SQVTM and CDR2 ANQGSEA. CDR3 length: 15 amino acids. The V and J ends lost 7 bases and 4 bases respectively, with 21 bases between them. CDR3 sequence (DNA): TGCAGCGCCCTAGCCGGGCCCAGCCTCGCAGATACGCAGTATTTT. Amino acids: CSALAGPSLADTQYF.

The rearrangement uses TRBV29-1 and TRBJ2-7, with 11 bases fitting TRBD1. V shed 3 bases, J shed 0 bases, and the junction held 4 bases outside the gene matches. The germline V gene has CDR1 SQVTM and CDR2 ANQGSEA. CDR3 length equals 15 residues. CDR3 nucleotide sequence: TGCAGCGTTGACCGGACAGGGGGCAGCTCCTACGAGCAGTACTTC. Translated: CSVDRTGGSSYEQYF.

The rearrangement links TRBV19 to TRBJ1-1; possibly TRBD1 for D (6 bases). This CDR3 is built from 14 residues. V was cut by 6 bases and J by 7 bases, with 18 bases left in between. Germline V CDR1 and CDR2: LNHDA, SQIVND (reference sequence). CDR3: CASRITGNRDEAFF. CDR3 nucleotide sequence: TGTGCCAGTAGGATTACAGGGAATCGGGATGAAGCTTTCTTT.

This clonotype was picked up many times. This chain connects TRBV7-6 to TRBJ2-1; no firm D call. V was clipped by 5 bases and J by 7 bases, with 18 bases between them. Per the germline V gene, CDR1 is SGHVS and CDR2 is FNYEAQ. The CDR3 consists of 15 residues. This CDR3 reads CASSPLMGLGNEQFF. The CDR3 DNA is TGTGCCAGCAGCCCCCTGATGGGCCTAGGGAATGAGCAGTTCTTC.

This clonotype has ten or more counts. The genes are TRBV11-2 and TRBJ1-3; weak D call: TRBD1 (5 bases). CDR1 is SGHAT and CDR2 is FQNNGV in the germline V gene. The CDR3 has 14 residues. V was trimmed by 3 bases and J by 2 bases, leaving 8 bases between them. This CDR3 reads CASSFVGAGNTIYF. CDR3 bases: TGTGCCAGCAGCTTTGTAGGGGCTGGAAACACCATATATTTT.

This sequence joins TRBV7-9 and TRBJ2-7; possibly TRBD2 for D (6 bases). The V gene's germline CDR1 is SEHNR and CDR2 FQNEAQ (reference sequence). The germline V and J ends were trimmed by 3 bases and 4 bases, with 10 bases remaining between them. The CDR3 extends over 13 amino acids. CDR3 in amino acids: CASSFPGAYEQYF. The DNA for the CDR3 is TGTGCCAGCAGCTTTCCGGGAGCATACGAGCAGTACTTC.

The chain is built from TRBV15 and TRBJ2-7; the D is unclear. The germline V gene has CDR1 LNHNV and CDR2 YYDKDF (reference sequence). The length of the CDR3 is 11 residues. V lost 5 bases and J 4 bases, leaving 6 bases between the germline ends. The CDR3 region has the DNA TGTGCCACCAGCGACGAATACGAGCAGTACTTC. The encoded protein is CATSDEYEQYF.

The V call is TRBV2, the J call TRBJ2-7; a possible D gene is TRBD1 (6 bases). The CDR3 has 12 amino acids. Germline CDR1 is SNHLY and CDR2 is FYNNEI. V was clipped by 5 bases and J by 4 bases, with 9 bases between them. CDR3 sequence: CASSKGGYEQYF. CDR3 nucleotide sequence: TGTGCCAGCAGTAAAGGGGGTTACGAGCAGTACTTC.

J is TRBJ2-7 and V is TRBV20-1; perhaps TRBD2 as D (7 bases). Trimming left V 4 bases short and J 2 bases short, with 12 bases between. Germline-derived CDR1 and CDR2 are DFQATT and SNEGSKA (reference sequence). The CDR3 extends over 13 amino acids. The CDR3 region has the DNA TGCAGTGCTAAGGGCGGGGGCACCTACGAGCAGTACTTC. Translated, it gives CSAKGGGTYEQYF.

Relative to its sample, this clonotype is large. The chain combines TRBV6-1 with TRBJ1-6, with D unresolved. Germline CDR1 is MNHNS and CDR2 is SASEGT. The CDR3 is made up of 16 amino acids. V was pared by 0 bases and J by 5 bases, with 11 bases between. The CDR3 DNA is TGTGCCAGCAGTGAAGCGCTAGGATTTAATAATTCACCCCTCCACTTT. Its protein product is CASSEALGFNNSPLHF.